Sequencing of this T cell receptor beta chain was carried out in a study of shared clonotypes between healthy human individuals. In the naive CD8 group, cells lacked CD45RO and were positively selected for CCR7, so terminally differentiated effector memory CD45RA+ cells were left out. Germline V gene sequence: CDR1 SQVTM, CDR2 ANQGSEA. The CDR3 sequence is 10 residues long. The V end lost 7 bases, the J end lost 4 bases, and 5 bases lay between the germline ends. Profiling relied on immunoSEQ multiplex PCR, and the TCRdb table lists in-frame clones only, not all of them. The table has nearly 2 million clones, roughly 94% seen once.

Sequenced: naive CD8+ T cells sorted from blood. V usage is TRBV29-1 and J usage is TRBJ1-3; unclear D gene. The clonotype originates from a man between 18 and 29 years old in good health. The CDR3 bases are TGCAGCGCATACGGAAACACCATATATTTT. It specifies CSAYGNTIYF.